These 21 T cell receptor beta chains share one sample of origin, sequenced in a study of blood T cells in healthy people across ages. It was with a sample-barcoded 5' primer and a J-beta primer mix that a second PCR of about 6 to 12 cycles was run. In TCRdb, the 5' RACE reads were re-called with MiXCR into one record per CDR3 protein. The sample lists about 720,000 distinct CDR3 sequences, over 20% seen once, with 20% to 25% in the top ten. The sequenced material came from blood. The receptors were sampled from a man between 65 and 85 years old in good health.

The count of this clonotype is one. V gene TRBV6-5 combines with J gene TRBJ2-5; unclear D gene. The DNA end is a closer match to TRBJ2-1, so the J assignment may be wrong. This CDR3 has 12 residues. CDR1 and CDR2 (germline): MNHEY, SVGAGI. The CDR3 region has the DNA TGTGCCAGCAGAGCGCACCTTAATGAGCAGTTCTTC. Amino acid sequence: CASRAHLNEQFF.

The gene calls are TRBV20-1 and TRBJ2-3; D perhaps matches TRBD1 (6 bases). Trimming stripped 1 base from V and 2 bases from J, with 16 bases between. The CDR3 runs 16 residues. Germline assignment: CDR1 DFQATT and CDR2 SNEGSKA (reference sequence). Written as DNA, the CDR3 is TGCAGTGCTAGAGTTTACCTTGGACAGAACACAGATACGCAGTATTTT. Translated, it gives CSARVYLGQNTDTQYF.

The chain uses TRBV20-1 and TRBJ2-1; D might be TRBD1 (6 bases). The CDR3 spans 18 residues. Germline V gene lookup returns CDR1 DFQATT and CDR2 SNEGSKA (reference sequence). V was clipped by 1 base and J by 0 bases, with 19 bases between them. CDR3 DNA sequence: TGCAGTGCTAGAGTCAGGACAGAGGGGTTAGGCTCCTACAATGAGCAGTTCTTC. Protein sequence: CSARVRTEGLGSYNEQFF.

This clonotype came up a few times. This chain connects TRBV6-6 to TRBJ2-5, with 7 bases matching TRBD2. Germline loops: CDR1 MNHNY, CDR2 SVGAGI (reference sequence). This CDR3 is 13 amino acids long. V dropped 4 bases and J dropped 3; count of bases not matched to a gene: 2. CDR3 in amino acids: CASSWGGEETQYF. CDR3 sequence (DNA): TGTGCCAGCAGTTGGGGGGGAGAAGAGACCCAGTACTTC.

Only a few counts were recorded for this clonotype. The V and J genes are TRBV5-1 and TRBJ2-7; 8 bases are shared with TRBD2. CDR1 is SGHRS and CDR2 is YFSETQ in the germline V gene. V lost 4 bases and J lost 4; bases outside the gene matches: 7. The length of the CDR3 is 14 residues. The CDR3 here is CASSVAGRSYEQYF. The CDR3 DNA reads as TGCGCCAGCAGCGTAGCGGGGAGATCATACGAGCAGTACTTC.

Notes on this clonotype: One end of the junction fails to match germline, which may point to a read error. This rearrangement joins TRBV5-1 to TRBJ1-2; D call uncertain. CDR1 and CDR2 (germline): SGHRS, YFSETQ. CDR3 length: 14 residues. The CDR3 loop is CASSLNSPEYGHTF. CDR3 in DNA: TGCGCCAGCAGCTTAAATTCCCCCGAATATGGCCACACCTTC.

DNA for the CDR3: TGTGCCAGCAGCTGGGGACTAGCGGGCGTCGATGAGCAGTTCTTC. Translating it yields CASSWGLAGVDEQFF. V is TRBV3-1 and J is TRBJ2-1; 12 bases align to TRBD2. The CDR3 is 15 amino acids. In germline, CDR1 is LGHDT, CDR2 YNNKEL (reference sequence). V was pared by 5 bases and J by 8 bases, with 7 bases of the junction left unmatched.

The rearrangement joins TRBV12-3 or TRBV12-4 to TRBJ2-2; possibly TRBD1 or TRBD2 for D (5 bases each). The CDR3 contains 16 residues. The V end lost 6 bases, the J end lost 6 bases, and 20 bases lay between the germline ends. CDR3 amino acids: CASRRGPWLTAGELFF. The CDR3 bases are TGTGCCAGCAGGAGGGGTCCCTGGCTAACCGCCGGGGAGCTGTTTTTT.

This clonotype was seen only a few times. The chain combines TRBV30 with TRBJ1-2; D unresolved. Trimming shortened V by 1 base and J by 4 bases, and 13 bases separated the two germline ends. The CDR3 covers 14 residues. The V gene's germline CDR1 is GTSNPN and CDR2 SVGIG (reference sequence). CDR3 in amino acids: CAWSGGAAAYGYTF. In nucleotides, the CDR3 is TGTGCCTGGAGTGGGGGTGCGGCGGCCTATGGCTACACCTTC.

This clonotype was counted only a few times. V and J are TRBV7-2 and TRBJ2-4, with no clear D. Per germline, CDR1 SGHTA and CDR2 FQGNSA. This CDR3 comprises 18 residues. The V gene lost 4 bases and the J gene lost 0 bases, with 19 bases spanning the gap. CDR3 DNA: TGTGCCAGCAGCTCCAGTGGCCCAAACACACCAGCCAAAAACATTCAGTACTTC. This gives the protein CASSSSGPNTPAKNIQYF.

This rearrangement joins TRBV20-1 to TRBJ2-5, with no clear D. Trimming took off 3 bases at V and 9 bases at J, with 14 bases between the two ends. Per the germline V gene, CDR1 is DFQATT and CDR2 is SNEGSKA (reference sequence). The CDR3 runs 12 residues. CDR3 coding DNA: TGCAGTGCTAGTGGTTGGTTTGAGGCCCAGTACTTC. This gives the protein CSASGWFEAQYF.

The chain employs TRBV18 and TRBJ2-2; D may be TRBD1 (6 bases). The V gene lost 5 bases and the J gene lost 5 bases, with 9 bases spanning the gap. CDR1 and CDR2 (germline): KGHSH, LQKENI. CDR3 size: 13 residues. The CDR3 DNA is TGTGCCAGCTCATCCGGACAGACCGGGGAGCTGTTTTTT. It codes for CASSSGQTGELFF.

The rearrangement links TRBV11-2 to TRBJ1-2; 9 positions match TRBD1. J lost 3 bases, V lost 5 bases, and 4 bases had no gene match. Looked up from germline, CDR1 is SGHAT and CDR2 is FQNNGV. The CDR3 covers 14 residues. The CDR3 DNA reads as TGTGCCAGCAGCAAACGACAGGGGGACTATGGCTACACCTTC. This translates into CASSKRQGDYGYTF.

The genes are TRBV5-1 and TRBJ2-5; D is tentatively TRBD1 or TRBD2 (6 bases each). Germline CDR1 SGHRS, CDR2 YFSETQ. V shed 1 base and J shed 5 bases, with 15 bases lying between them. The CDR3 sequence is 15 residues long. CDR3 sequence (DNA): TGCGCCAGCAGCTTGTATGGGGGGCTTATGGAGACCCAGTACTTC. It specifies CASSLYGGLMETQYF.

This CDR3 is CASGGQEGGSQHF. DNA of the CDR3: TGTGCCAGCGGCGGACAGGAGGGGGGATCCCAGCATTTT. This rearrangement joins TRBV6-6 to TRBJ1-5; TRBD1 matches 7 bases. The CDR3 has 13 residues. V shed 8 bases and J 11 bases; nucleotides not matched to a gene: 12. Germline V gene sequence: CDR1 MNHNY, CDR2 SVGAGI (reference sequence).

This chain uses TRBV5-1 with TRBJ2-3; TRBD2 aligns across 7 bases. This CDR3 has 15 amino acids. V was clipped by 1 base and J by 8 bases; unmatched bases: 10. Germline CDR1 reads SGHRS; CDR2 reads YFSETQ. This CDR3 is CASSLSLGRGVTQYF. CDR3 sequence (DNA): TGCGCCAGCAGCTTGTCTTTGGGACGGGGGGTTACGCAGTATTTT.

This chain uses TRBV7-9 with TRBJ2-5, with TRBD1 identical over 7 bases. With V trimmed by 5 bases and J by 3 bases, 9 bases remained unmatched. Germline V gene lookup returns CDR1 SEHNR and CDR2 FQNEAQ (reference sequence). This CDR3 region has 15 residues. The CDR3 DNA is TGTGCCAGCAGCCCACGTATGGGGACAGAAGAGACCCAGTACTTC. The encoded protein is CASSPRMGTEETQYF.

The chain is built from TRBV12-3 or TRBV12-4 and TRBJ2-5; D may be TRBD2 (7 bases). Trimming stripped 5 bases from V and 1 base from J, with 11 bases between. This CDR3 spans 14 amino acids. The CDR3 sequence is CASSRGGFQETQYF. CDR3 nucleotide sequence: TGTGCCAGCAGTCGCGGGGGCTTCCAAGAGACCCAGTACTTC.

The chain joins TRBV3-1 to TRBJ2-5; 8 nucleotides line up with TRBD1. Judging by the DNA end, TRBJ2-7 fits better; the J call may be wrong. CDR3 length: 15 residues. CDR1 is LGHDT and CDR2 is YNNKEL in the germline V gene (reference sequence). CDR3 bases: TGTGCCAGCAGCCTACGGGACAGGTTACCCTACGAGCAGTACTTC. Protein sequence: CASSLRDRLPYEQYF.

This clonotype was detected only a few times. J is TRBJ1-2 and V is TRBV20-1; D is perhaps TRBD1 (6 bases). CDR1 and CDR2 from the germline V gene are DFQATT and SNEGSKA (reference sequence). This CDR3 has 14 amino acids. Between the trimmed V and J ends, which lost 6 bases and 6 bases, there was a span of 20 bases. CDR3 bases: TGCAGTGCCAAGACCCAGGGGATCAGGGATGGCTACACCTTC. Translated: CSAKTQGIRDGYTF.

The V gene is TRBV5-1, the J gene TRBJ2-4, with 8 bases matching TRBD1. The CDR3 spans 12 residues. The germline gives CDR1 SGHRS, CDR2 YFSETQ. With 7 bases clipped from V and 9 bases from J, the junction kept 6 bases outside the gene matches. The CDR3 nucleotides are TGCGCCAGCCGAGGACAGGGATTCATTCAGTACTTC. It encodes CASRGQGFIQYF.